This entry is about one T cell receptor (beta chain). Its antigen remains unknown. Trimming removed 0 bases from V and 0 bases from J, with 4 bases in between. Germline-derived CDR1 and CDR2 are SGHDT and YYEEEE. The CDR3 loop spans 14 amino acids. Data came from immunoSEQ multiplex PCR; TCRdb stores just in-frame clones and leaves some out. The table lists some 100,000 clones, about 90% of them singletons. This entry comes from a study of siplizumab effects on memory and regulatory T cells. Findings of the study overall: Apparently key alloresponse contributors, naive T cells also seemed more diverse than memory cells.

This chain connects TRBV5-6 to TRBJ1-5; D is uncertain. The receptor was derived from a human donor in good health. The sample taken for sequencing was non-Treg CD4+ T cells sorted from blood. The CDR3 region is CASSLGVSNQPQHF. The CDR3 DNA is TGTGCCAGCAGCTTGGGAGTTAGCAATCAGCCCCAGCATTTT. Full variable domain (remainder filled in from reference TRBV5-6 and TRBJ1-5): DAGVTQSPTHLIKTRGQQVTLRCSPKSGHDTVSWYQQALGQGPQFIFQYYEEEERQRGNFPDRFSGHQFPNYSSELNVNALLLGDSALYLCASSLGVSNQPQHFGDGTRLSIL.